The present T cell receptor (beta chain) was sequenced within a study of T cell responses to AZD1222 COVID-19 vaccine. The data were produced by immunoSEQ multiplex PCR, yet TCRdb's version contains in-frame clones alone and is incomplete. The sample lists about 140,000 clones; 80% to 95% were seen once. Trimming removed 3 bases from V and 0 bases from J, with 15 bases in between. This CDR3 is built from 16 residues. Germline CDR1 MNHEY, CDR2 SVGAGI. The TCR comes from an adult in good health. This sequence joins TRBV6-5 and TRBJ2-7, with D unresolved. The material was peripheral blood, obtained on day 0 of AZD1222 vaccination. For the CDR3, the DNA is TGTGCCAGCAGTTATTATCCAGGCCGAAGCTCCTACGAGCAGTACTTC. It yields the protein CASSYYPGRSSYEQYF.